One and the same sample provided the 14 T cell receptor beta chains below, sequenced in a study of OX40 agonist ivuxolimab in advanced cancers. Data came from immunoSEQ multiplex PCR; TCRdb stores just in-frame clones and leaves some out. The repertoire holds about 25,000 clones, with 80% to 85% as singletons. The sample consisted of CD4+ or CD8+ T cells sorted from blood, taken in a trial of the OX40 agonist ivuxolimab. These receptors all stem from an adult with an advanced solid tumor such as melanoma, head and neck, liver or kidney cancer.

The V and J genes are TRBV5-4 and TRBJ2-1; D may be TRBD1 or TRBD2 (6 bases each). Trimming removed 1 base from V and 9 bases from J, with 11 bases in between. Germline V gene sequence: CDR1 SGHNT, CDR2 YYREEE (reference sequence). This CDR3 spans 13 amino acids. The CDR3 bases are TGTGCCAGCAGCTTGAAAGGGGGGCCTGAGCAGTTCTTC. Protein sequence: CASSLKGGPEQFF.

The J gene is TRBJ2-5, the V gene TRBV27; D tentatively fits TRBD1 or TRBD2 (5 bases each). The CDR3 has 14 residues. Germline-derived CDR1 and CDR2 are MNHEY and SMNVEV (reference sequence). Trimming removed 6 bases at V and 0 bases at J, with 11 bases between. Here the CDR3 DNA reads TGTGCCAGCAGCCCGGGACGCAACCAAGAGACCCAGTACTTC. Translating it yields CASSPGRNQETQYF.

CDR3 DNA: TGTGCCAGCAGTACTCGGACAGGACTTAGCTATGGCTACACCTTC. It translates to CASSTRTGLSYGYTF. The chain has TRBV2 and TRBJ1-2; TRBD1 matches at 7 bases. J lost 4 bases, V lost 5 bases, and 10 bases had no gene match. This CDR3 comprises 15 residues. Germline assignment: CDR1 SNHLY and CDR2 FYNNEI.

The genes are TRBV7-9 and TRBJ2-7; D unclear. This CDR3 region has 12 residues. V was cut by 4 bases and J by 3 bases, with 7 bases left in between. Germline lookup yields CDR1 SEHNR and CDR2 FQNEAQ (reference sequence). CDR3 DNA sequence: TGTGCCAGCAGCTCCCGTCTCTACGAGCAGTACTTC. Translated, it gives CASSSRLYEQYF. The whole variable domain, filled in from reference TRBV7-9 and TRBJ2-7, reads DTGVSQNPRHKITKRGQNVTFRCDPISEHNRLYWYRQTLGQGPEFLTYFQNEAQLEKSRLLSDRFSAERPKGSFSTLEIQRTEQGDSAMYLCASSSRLYEQYFGPGTRLTVT.

The chain is built from TRBV7-6 and TRBJ1-5; D remains ambiguous. The length of the CDR3 is 13 residues. V shed 3 bases and J shed 4 bases, with 7 bases lying between them. The germline gives CDR1 SGHVS, CDR2 FNYEAQ. CDR3 region: CASSFRGNQPQHF. The CDR3 DNA sequence: TGTGCCAGCAGCTTTAGAGGAAATCAGCCCCAGCATTTT.

This clone was recorded only once. The chain employs TRBV6-5 and TRBJ2-5; no definite D call. The germline V gene encodes CDR1 MNHEY and CDR2 SVGAGI. With 7 bases removed from V and 4 bases from J, the gap between germline ends came to 13 bases. The CDR3 has 13 amino acids. CDR3 sequence (DNA): TGTGCCAGCATCGATAGGTCTCGAGAGACCCAGTACTTC. Amino acid sequence: CASIDRSRETQYF.

CDR3 amino acids: CATSSETEAYGYTF. Written as DNA, the CDR3 is TGTGCCACCAGCAGCGAGACAGAAGCCTATGGCTACACCTTC. The chain has TRBV15 and TRBJ1-2; weak D call: TRBD1 (5 bases). Per germline, CDR1 LNHNV and CDR2 YYDKDF (reference sequence). The V gene lost 3 bases and the J gene lost 4 bases, with 12 bases spanning the gap. The CDR3 has 14 amino acids. The full variable domain, with the rest looked up from reference TRBV15 and TRBJ1-2, is DAMVIQNPRYQVTQFGKPVTLSCSQTLNHNVMYWYQQKSSQAPKLLFHYYDKDFNNEADTPDNFQSRRPNTSFCFLDIRSPGLGDTAMYLCATSSETEAYGYTFGSGTRLTVV.

This chain connects TRBV5-4 to TRBJ1-1; 8 positions agree with TRBD1. The V and J ends lost 0 bases and 0 bases, in that order; junction bases with no gene match: 1. Germline values: CDR1 SGHNT, CDR2 YYREEE (reference sequence). The CDR3 covers 15 residues. The CDR3 sequence is CASSLATGVNTEAFF. CDR3 nucleotides: TGTGCCAGCAGCTTGGCGACAGGGGTGAACACTGAAGCTTTCTTT.

This clone was detected only once. The V call is TRBV28, the J call TRBJ2-1; a weak D match, TRBD2 (5 bases). The CDR3 contains 13 residues. The V end was cut by 7 bases, the J end by 8 bases, with 15 bases between. Germline lookup yields CDR1 MDHEN and CDR2 SYDVKM. CDR3 bases: TGTGCCAGCACCCTCCCCGGGCGGGATGAGCAGTTCTTC. It specifies CASTLPGRDEQFF.

The chain employs TRBV27 and TRBJ2-1; no reliable D call. This CDR3 has 14 residues. Per germline, CDR1 MNHEY and CDR2 SMNVEV (reference sequence). V shed 3 bases and J shed 3 bases, with 9 bases lying between them. CDR3 sequence (DNA): TGTGCCAGCAGTTTCACCGGGCTCTACAATGAGCAGTTCTTC. It is translated as CASSFTGLYNEQFF.

The chain couples TRBV6-1 to TRBJ1-1; perhaps TRBD1 as D (5 bases). V was trimmed by 3 bases and J by 4 bases, leaving 9 bases between them. CDR3 length: 13 residues. Germline V gene lookup returns CDR1 MNHNS and CDR2 SASEGT. In nucleotides, the CDR3 is TGTGCCAGCAGTGAGGGGGGTGGCACTGAAGCTTTCTTT. This sequence encodes CASSEGGGTEAFF.

This clone is a singleton in its sample. CDR3 residues: CASSPSQGRYPEAFF. The CDR3 DNA reads TGTGCCAGCAGCCCGTCACAGGGGAGATACCCTGAAGCTTTCTTT. The chain uses TRBV11-2 and TRBJ1-1; 7 bases align to TRBD1. The CDR3 has 15 amino acids. CDR1 is SGHAT and CDR2 is FQNNGV in the germline V gene. After removal of 5 bases from V and 6 bases from J, the junction contained 12 bases not matched to a gene.

The chain couples TRBV7-9 to TRBJ2-3; D remains unclear. Germline lookup yields CDR1 SEHNR and CDR2 FQNEAQ (reference sequence). The CDR3 extends over 14 amino acids. The V gene lost 1 base and the J gene lost 6 bases, with 11 bases spanning the gap. The chain's CDR3 is CASSLVVWKDTQYF. The CDR3 DNA reads TGTGCCAGCAGCTTAGTTGTTTGGAAGGATACGCAGTATTTT.

The rearrangement links TRBV6-1 to TRBJ2-2; D is uncertain. The V gene's germline CDR1 is MNHNS and CDR2 SASEGT. There are 13 residues in the CDR3. V was cut by 3 bases and J by 5 bases, with 7 bases left in between. The CDR3 DNA sequence: TGTGCCAGCAGTGAGAATGAGACCGGGGAGCTGTTTTTT. This codes for CASSENETGELFF.